These T cell receptor beta chains were read from a single sample in a study of chronic HIV infection and antiretroviral therapy. TCRdb passed the 5' RACE reads through MiXCR, listing each CDR3 protein once. The repertoire includes 40,000 to 50,000 distinct CDR3 sequences, approximately 20% of them detected once, and over 2.5% sits in the top ten. The sample comprised peripheral blood. The receptors were gathered from an adult who had HIV and had not received antiretroviral therapy, or was an uninfected healthy control (not recorded which). Both conserved end residues are part of each CDR3. A D gene is named only where the DNA matches it firmly. A clone size is listed for some rows: how often the clone was seen (once, few, many), or a class if it is expanded.

V gene: TRBV7-8; clone size: NA; J gene: TRBJ2-3; D gene: NA; CDR3 DNA: TGTGCCAGCAGCCCCCAGGGGAGGAGCGGGGACAGCACAGATACGCAGTATTTT; CDR3 protein: CASSPQGRSGDSTDTQYF
V gene: TRBV6-5; clone size: few; J gene: TRBJ1-1; D gene: TRBD1; CDR3 DNA: TGTGCCAGCAGTCAACAGGGGCGAATTATGAACACTGAAGCTTTCTTT; CDR3 protein: CASSQQGRIMNTEAFF
V gene: TRBV28; clone size: few; J gene: TRBJ2-3; D gene: NA; CDR3 DNA: TGTGCCGGGTCCGGAGGGCCGGATACGCAGTATTTT; CDR3 protein: CAGSGGPDTQYF
V gene: TRBV7-9; clone size: NA; J gene: TRBJ1-2; D gene: NA; CDR3 DNA: TGTGCCAGCAGCTTATATGGCAGCTTCGATGGCTTCACCTTC; CDR3 protein: CASSLYGSFDGFTF
V gene: TRBV29-1; clone size: many; J gene: TRBJ2-3; D gene: TRBD1; CDR3 DNA: TGCAGCGTTCGACAGGGGGCCGGCACAGATACGCAGTATTTT; CDR3 protein: CSVRQGAGTDTQYF
V gene: TRBV27; clone size: few; J gene: TRBJ2-7; D gene: NA; CDR3 DNA: TGTGCCAGCAGTTTCCCTGGCGGGATCGAGCAGTACTTC; CDR3 protein: CASSFPGGIEQYF
V gene: TRBV6-5; clone size: few; J gene: TRBJ2-3; D gene: NA; CDR3 DNA: TGTGCCAGCACCACCTCCGGGAAAGGGGTAGATACGCAGTATTTT; CDR3 protein: CASTTSGKGVDTQYF
V gene: TRBV6-2/TRBV6-3; clone size: few; J gene: TRBJ2-1; D gene: TRBD2; CDR3 DNA: TGTGCCAGCAGTCCTTTTCTAGCGGGGAAAAGGGATGAGCAGTTCTTC; CDR3 protein: CASSPFLAGKRDEQFF
V gene: TRBV28; clone size: few; J gene: TRBJ2-7; D gene: NA; CDR3 DNA: TGTGCCAGCAGTTGGGTCCACGAGCAGTACTTC; CDR3 protein: CASSWVHEQYF
V gene: TRBV28; clone size: NA; J gene: TRBJ2-1; D gene: NA; CDR3 DNA: TGTGCCAGCAGTTTACGGTGGAATGAGCAGTTCTTC; CDR3 protein: CASSLRWNEQFF
V gene: TRBV7-8; clone size: few; J gene: TRBJ2-7; D gene: TRBD2; CDR3 DNA: TGTGCCAGCAGCCACAGGACTAGCGGGGGATATTTTCCCTACGAGCAGTACTTC; CDR3 protein: CASSHRTSGGYFPYEQYF
V gene: TRBV6-2/TRBV6-3; clone size: few; J gene: TRBJ2-7; D gene: TRBD1; CDR3 DNA: TGTGCCAGCAGTTACCACCCCGGGACAGGGGGCGACGAGCAGTACTTC; CDR3 protein: CASSYHPGTGGDEQYF
V gene: TRBV5-5; clone size: few; J gene: TRBJ2-3; D gene: TRBD2; CDR3 DNA: TGTGCCAGCAGCTTGGTTCTAGCGGGAGGCACAGATACGCAGTATTTT; CDR3 protein: CASSLVLAGGTDTQYF
V gene: TRBV28; clone size: NA; J gene: TRBJ1-2; D gene: NA; CDR3 DNA: TGTGCCAGCAGGCCCGCTCCGGAAGTCTATGGCTACACCTTC; CDR3 protein: CASRPAPEVYGYTF
V gene: TRBV28; clone size: few; J gene: TRBJ1-2; D gene: TRBD1; CDR3 DNA: TGTGCCAGCAGTCCCGGGGACAGTCGGCCCTATGGCTACACCTTC; CDR3 protein: CASSPGDSRPYGYTF
V gene: TRBV4-1; clone size: few; J gene: TRBJ1-4; D gene: NA; CDR3 DNA: TGCGCCAGCAGCCAAGCTCCCGGGATAACTAATGAAAAACTGTTTTTT; CDR3 protein: CASSQAPGITNEKLFF
V gene: TRBV6-6; clone size: NA; J gene: TRBJ2-1; D gene: NA; CDR3 DNA: TGTGCCAGCAGTTACACCTCCTTCAATGTGGAGGGAGTGGAGCAGTTCTTC; CDR3 protein: CASSYTSFNVEGVEQFF
V gene: TRBV28; clone size: few; J gene: TRBJ1-5; D gene: NA; CDR3 DNA: TGTGCCAGCAGAATTTGGACAAATAGCAATCAGCCCCAGCATTTT; CDR3 protein: CASRIWTNSNQPQHF
V gene: TRBV12-3/TRBV12-4; clone size: few; J gene: TRBJ1-5; D gene: NA; CDR3 DNA: TGTGCCAGCAGTGGGTGGGGGGTCCAGCATTTT; CDR3 protein: CASSGWGVQHF
V gene: TRBV29-1; clone size: few; J gene: TRBJ2-1; D gene: NA; CDR3 DNA: TGCAGCGCACCTGGAGGGCTAGCGCACAATGAGCAGTTCTTC; CDR3 protein: CSAPGGLAHNEQFF
V gene: TRBV18; clone size: NA; J gene: TRBJ2-3; D gene: NA; CDR3 DNA: TGTGCCAGCTTCGACCCCCTCCGGGACGGAGCAGATACGCAGTATTTT; CDR3 protein: CASFDPLRDGADTQYF
V gene: TRBV15; clone size: few; J gene: TRBJ2-5; D gene: NA; CDR3 DNA: TGTGCCACCAGCAGACGGGACTTCGCAGAGACCCAGTACTTC; CDR3 protein: CATSRRDFAETQYF
V gene: TRBV28; clone size: NA; J gene: TRBJ1-5; D gene: NA; CDR3 DNA: TGTGCCAGCAGTTTCTTCGGAGAGCCCAATCAGCCCCAGCATTTT; CDR3 protein: CASSFFGEPNQPQHF
V gene: TRBV27; clone size: few; J gene: TRBJ1-1; D gene: NA; CDR3 DNA: TGTGCCAGCAGTTTACGTGGCAGAGGAGGGTTAAACACTGAAGCTTTCTTT; CDR3 protein: CASSLRGRGGLNTEAFF
V gene: TRBV30; clone size: few; J gene: TRBJ1-5; D gene: TRBD1; CDR3 DNA: TGTGCCTTCAACAGGGGTAATCAGCCCCAGCATTTT; CDR3 protein: CAFNRGNQPQHF